This T cell receptor beta chain was observed in a study of cytomegalovirus exposure and HLA in healthy donors. Overall study: The Caucasian-associated ancestry cluster held around four fifths of 300 to 450 genotyped donors. Study-level points and caveats: Most of the TCR beta V segments (in an earlier analysis) were productive either about 90% or about 30% of the time. Relative to equally common others, HLA-associated TCR beta chains showed greater clonal expansion in a later analysis.

Trimming shortened V by 6 bases and J by 4 bases, and 15 bases separated the two germline ends. Germline CDR1 is MNHNS and CDR2 is SASEGT. There are 14 residues in the CDR3. With regard to this clone: The antigen is not known.

Use of 60 Vbeta and 13 Jbeta primers characterized the PCR. Clones were read by immunoSEQ multiplex PCR, and TCRdb kept only the in-frame ones, dropping some. The sample lists 150,000 to 200,000 clones; about three quarters were seen once. The chain carries TRBV6-1 and TRBJ1-1; D possibly corresponds to TRBD1 (6 bases). Input material: PBMCs. This receptor was obtained from a girl aged 5-17 years in good health and CMV-seronegative. CDR3 nucleotide sequence: TGTGCCAGCAGCCCAGGGGTTTTGGGCACTGAAGCTTTCTTT. As protein: CASSPGVLGTEAFF.